Listed below are T cell receptor beta chains from one sample, sequenced in a study of T cells in Graves' hyperthyroidism and ophthalmopathy. TCRdb passed the multiplex PCR reads through MiXCR, listing each CDR3 protein once. The table records 350,000 to 400,000 distinct CDR3 sequences, 15% of them present only once. Sequencing input: blood. These TCRs come from a woman in her twenties or thirties with Graves' hyperthyroidism. CDR3s include the opening cysteine and the closing phenylalanine or tryptophan. A D gene is named only where the DNA matches it firmly. Clone size is shown for a subset of rows, as once, few, many or a class of expanded clone.

>many|TRBV28|TRBD2|TRBJ2-5
CASSLRIGGARETQYF
TGTGCCAGCAGTTTAAGGATCGGGGGGGCGAGAGAGACCCAGTACTTC
>.|TRBV24-1|.|TRBJ2-2
CATSSDVGGRLFF
TGTGCCACCAGCTCCGACGTGGGAGGAAGGCTGTTTTTT
>few|TRBV20-1|TRBD2|TRBJ2-1
CSARGYSGSIINEQFF
TGCAGTGCTAGAGGGTATAGCGGGAGTATTATTAATGAGCAGTTCTTC
>.|TRBV29-1|.|TRBJ2-5
CSVAGTDVTQYF
TGCAGCGTTGCAGGGACGGACGTGACCCAGTACTTC
>.|TRBV2|TRBD1|TRBJ1-2
CASRTGGTYGYTF
TGTGCCAGCAGGACAGGGGGGACATATGGCTACACCTTC
>.|TRBV6-1|TRBD2|TRBJ2-3
CASFAGGSDTQYF
TGTGCCAGCTTCGCGGGAGGGTCAGATACGCAGTATTTT
>few|TRBV3-1|TRBD2|TRBJ2-1
CASSQGIAGGYNEQFF
TGTGCCAGCAGCCAAGGTATAGCGGGAGGATACAATGAGCAGTTCTTC
>.|TRBV3-1|.|TRBJ2-7
CASSQVGYGSESEQYF
TGTGCCAGCAGCCAAGTGGGGTATGGTTCGGAGAGCGAGCAGTACTTC
>many|TRBV20-1|.|TRBJ2-6
CSARLPRTGANVLTF
TGCAGTGCTAGACTCCCAAGGACGGGGGCCAACGTCCTGACTTTC
>many|TRBV20-1|.|TRBJ2-7
CSASLALEQYF
TGCAGTGCTAGTCTCGCCCTCGAGCAGTACTTC
>.|TRBV4-2|.|TRBJ2-5
CASSQVEGFRETQYF
TGTGCCAGCAGCCAAGTGGAGGGGTTTAGGGAGACCCAGTACTTC
>many|TRBV12-3/TRBV12-4|.|TRBJ2-2
CASSFQGNTGELFF
TGTGCCAGCAGTTTTCAGGGGAACACCGGGGAGCTGTTTTTT
>few|TRBV19|TRBD1|TRBJ2-5
CASSILGQGEETQYF
TGTGCCAGTAGTATATTGGGACAGGGGGAAGAGACCCAGTACTTC
>many|TRBV7-3|.|TRBJ2-3
CASSLSIGDTQYF
TGTGCCAGCAGCTTATCTATCGGAGATACGCAGTATTTT
>many|TRBV3-1|.|TRBJ1-1
CASSIHNRNTEAFF
TGTGCCAGCAGCATTCACAACAGGAACACTGAAGCTTTCTTT
>many|TRBV7-2|TRBD1|TRBJ1-2
CASSLTGGAGMRGYTF
TGTGCCAGCAGCTTAACAGGGGGCGCGGGAATGCGGGGCTACACCTTC
>few|TRBV9|TRBD2|TRBJ2-1
CASTRTLAGEGNEQFF
TGTGCCAGCACCAGAACCCTAGCGGGAGAGGGCAATGAGCAGTTCTTC
>many|TRBV7-2|.|TRBJ2-7
CASSPGLLQQYF
TGTGCCAGCAGCCCCGGACTGTTACAGCAGTACTTC
>few|TRBV18|TRBD2|TRBJ2-7
CASSPELAGNGEQYF
TGTGCCAGCTCACCAGAACTAGCGGGGAATGGCGAGCAGTACTTC
>many|TRBV28|TRBD2|TRBJ2-1
CASRPDGGGDEQFF
TGTGCCAGCAGACCTGACGGGGGGGGGGATGAGCAGTTCTTC
>many|TRBV27|.|TRBJ2-3
CASKYRYRVETSTDTQYF
TGTGCCAGCAAGTATAGATACAGGGTGGAAACTAGCACAGATACGCAGTATTTT
>.|TRBV10-3|TRBD1|TRBJ2-6
CAIGTGNSGANVLTF
TGTGCCATCGGGACAGGGAACTCTGGGGCCAACGTCCTGACTTTC
>many|TRBV29-1|.|TRBJ2-2
CSVGSASANTGELFF
TGCAGCGTTGGAAGTGCTAGCGCGAACACCGGGGAGCTGTTTTTT
>few|TRBV3-1|TRBD1|TRBJ2-7
CASGRGYEQYF
TGTGCCAGCGGCAGGGGGTACGAGCAGTACTTC
>.|TRBV5-1|TRBD1|TRBJ2-7
CASSLAGGHVLGEQYF
TGCGCCAGCAGCTTGGCAGGGGGCCATGTTTTAGGCGAGCAGTACTTC
>many|TRBV12-3/TRBV12-4|.|TRBJ1-5
CASSLDGGFQPQHF
TGTGCCAGCAGTTTAGATGGGGGATTTCAGCCCCAGCATTTT
>.|TRBV20-1|.|TRBJ2-1
CSARDAGHEQFF
TGCAGTGCTAGAGACGCGGGGCATGAGCAGTTCTTC
>few|TRBV2|TRBD1|TRBJ1-4
CASRVPGQGASNEKLFF
TGTGCCAGCAGGGTCCCGGGACAGGGCGCATCTAATGAAAAACTGTTTTTT
>.|TRBV19|TRBD2|TRBJ2-1
CASSALAGKIYNEQFF
TGTGCCAGTAGTGCCCTAGCGGGTAAAATCTACAATGAGCAGTTCTTC
>.|TRBV5-1|TRBD1|TRBJ2-1
CASSLALDRGYEQFF
TGCGCCAGCAGCTTGGCCCTGGACAGGGGGTATGAGCAGTTCTTC
>many|TRBV27|TRBD1|TRBJ1-2
CASSGTGLAYGYTF
TGTGCCAGCAGCGGGACAGGGTTAGCCTATGGCTACACCTTC
>many|TRBV29-1|.|TRBJ2-1
CSVVPYSYNEQFF
TGCAGCGTTGTACCTTACTCCTACAATGAGCAGTTCTTC
>.|TRBV20-1|TRBD1|TRBJ2-5
CSAQRGLPETQYF
TGCAGTGCACAAAGGGGGCTTCCGGAGACCCAGTACTTC
>many|TRBV12-3/TRBV12-4|.|TRBJ2-7
CASSLQYEQYF
TGTGCCAGCAGTTTACAGTACGAGCAGTACTTC
>many|TRBV6-1|TRBD1|TRBJ2-3
CASNSRAQGTDTQYF
TGTGCCAGCAATAGTCGGGCACAGGGGACAGATACGCAGTATTTT
>few|TRBV28|TRBD1|TRBJ2-1
CASSIQGDGEQFF
TGTGCCAGCAGTATACAGGGGGATGGTGAGCAGTTCTTC
>many|TRBV12-3/TRBV12-4|TRBD2|TRBJ2-3
CASSQRTSGRSADTQYF
TGTGCCAGCAGTCAGAGGACTAGCGGGAGGTCCGCAGATACGCAGTATTTT
>many|TRBV3-1|TRBD1|TRBJ2-7
CASSQGGQGAFSYEQYF
TGTGCCAGCAGCCAAGGGGGACAGGGGGCTTTCTCCTACGAGCAGTACTTC
>.|TRBV15|TRBD2|TRBJ2-1
CATSRDGGRAGEQFF
TGTGCCACCAGCAGAGATGGCGGGAGGGCCGGTGAGCAGTTCTTC
>.|TRBV14|TRBD1|TRBJ2-1
CASSRKGGTGRAYNEQFF
TGTGCCAGCAGCCGAAAGGGGGGGACAGGGAGGGCCTACAATGAGCAGTTCTTC
>many|TRBV29-1|.|TRBJ1-1
CSVAGRMNTEAFF
TGCAGCGTCGCGGGCCGCATGAACACTGAAGCTTTCTTT
>.|TRBV12-3/TRBV12-4|TRBD2|TRBJ2-1
CASSSTRTSEQFF
TGTGCCAGCAGTTCCACTCGGACTAGTGAGCAGTTCTTC
>many|TRBV18|TRBD1|TRBJ2-7
CASSPPGQGTSYEQYF
TGTGCCAGCTCACCACCGGGACAGGGGACCTCCTACGAGCAGTACTTC
>.|TRBV11-2|.|TRBJ2-3
CASSLELAASTDTQYF
TGTGCCAGCAGCTTAGAACTAGCAGCTAGCACAGATACGCAGTATTTT
>.|TRBV15|.|TRBJ2-2
CATRLTANTGELFF
TGTGCCACGAGACTTACCGCGAACACCGGGGAGCTGTTTTTT
>few|TRBV19|.|TRBJ1-5
CASSISDGSSNQPQHF
TGTGCCAGTAGTATATCGGACGGGTCGAGCAATCAGCCCCAGCATTTT
>many|TRBV29-1|TRBD2|TRBJ2-3
CSVDMGLAGGVTDTQYF
TGCAGCGTTGACATGGGACTAGCGGGAGGGGTCACAGATACGCAGTATTTT
>few|TRBV20-1|TRBD1|TRBJ1-6
CSARAGQGVSPLHF
TGCAGTGCTAGAGCGGGACAGGGGGTCTCACCCCTCCACTTT
>.|TRBV28|.|TRBJ2-1
CASSLSHSWVSEQFF
TGTGCCAGCAGTTTATCTCATTCCTGGGTGAGTGAGCAGTTCTTC
>few|TRBV27|.|TRBJ2-2
CASSFQGMTGELFF
TGTGCCAGCAGTTTTCAAGGGATGACCGGGGAGCTGTTTTTT
>.|TRBV6-5|TRBD1|TRBJ2-7
CASSLPVQGATSYEQYF
TGTGCCAGCAGTTTACCAGTCCAGGGGGCTACTTCCTACGAGCAGTACTTC
>many|TRBV20-1|.|TRBJ1-1
CSASLTEAFF
TGCAGTGCTAGTCTGACTGAAGCTTTCTTT
>.|TRBV20-1|.|TRBJ1-1
CSARVRRNTEAFF
TGCAGTGCTAGAGTAAGACGGAACACTGAAGCTTTCTTT
>few|TRBV11-2|TRBD2|TRBJ2-3
CASSLDTWGRALDTDTQYF
TGTGCCAGCAGCTTAGATACCTGGGGGAGGGCCCTAGACACAGATACGCAGTATTTT
>many|TRBV6-1|TRBD1|TRBJ2-2
CASSEDRGLAGFTGELFF
TGTGCCAGCAGTGAAGACAGGGGTTTGGCAGGGTTCACCGGGGAGCTGTTTTTT
>many|TRBV5-1|.|TRBJ2-1
CASSLNGQRNGEQFF
TGCGCCAGCAGCTTGAACGGACAGCGGAATGGTGAGCAGTTCTTC
>many|TRBV27|TRBD1|TRBJ1-1
CASSPGTGGIREAFF
TGTGCCAGCAGTCCCGGGACAGGGGGGATACGTGAAGCTTTCTTT
>.|TRBV10-3|.|TRBJ2-4
CAISEGLSKNIQYF
TGTGCCATCAGTGAGGGATTAAGCAAAAACATTCAGTACTTC
>.|TRBV7-9|TRBD2|TRBJ2-5
CASQRTSDTYQETQYF
TGTGCCAGCCAAAGGACTAGCGACACGTACCAAGAGACCCAGTACTTC
>.|TRBV19|TRBD2|TRBJ2-1
CASSISGIPNEQFF
TGTGCCAGTAGTATAAGCGGGATTCCCAATGAGCAGTTCTTC